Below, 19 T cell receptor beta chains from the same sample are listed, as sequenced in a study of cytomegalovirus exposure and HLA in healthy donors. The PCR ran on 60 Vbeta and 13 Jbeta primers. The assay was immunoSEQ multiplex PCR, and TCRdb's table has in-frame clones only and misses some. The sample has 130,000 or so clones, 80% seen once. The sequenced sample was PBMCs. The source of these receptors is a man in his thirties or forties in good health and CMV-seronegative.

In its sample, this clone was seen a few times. CDR3 loop: CASSPGGGSYEQYF. CDR3 coding DNA: TGTGCCAGCAGTCCCGGAGGTGGGTCCTACGAGCAGTACTTC. The chain couples TRBV28 to TRBJ2-7, with a tentative D call TRBD2 (5 bases). The length of the CDR3 is 14 residues. CDR1 is MDHEN, CDR2 SYDVKM, per germline. Trimming left V 5 bases short and J 1 base short, with 12 bases between.

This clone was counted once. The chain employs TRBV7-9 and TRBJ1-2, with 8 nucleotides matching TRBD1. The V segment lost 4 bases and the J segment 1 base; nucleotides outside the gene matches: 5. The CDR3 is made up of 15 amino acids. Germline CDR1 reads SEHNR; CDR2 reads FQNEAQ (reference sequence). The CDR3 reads CASSSGQGNNYGYTF. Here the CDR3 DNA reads TGTGCCAGCAGCTCCGGACAGGGTAATAACTATGGCTACACCTTC.

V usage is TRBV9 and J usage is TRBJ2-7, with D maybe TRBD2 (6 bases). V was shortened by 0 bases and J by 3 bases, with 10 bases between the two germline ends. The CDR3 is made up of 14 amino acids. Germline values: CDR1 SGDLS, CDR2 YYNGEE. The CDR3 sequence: CASSVAPSDYEQYF. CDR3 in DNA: TGTGCCAGCAGCGTAGCCCCTAGCGACTACGAGCAGTACTTC. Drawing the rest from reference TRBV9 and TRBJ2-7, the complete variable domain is DSGVTQTPKHLITATGQRVTLRCSPRSGDLSVYWYQQSLDQGLQFLIQYYNGEERAKGNILERFSAQQFPDLHSELNLSSLELGDSALYFCASSVAPSDYEQYFGPGTRLTVT.

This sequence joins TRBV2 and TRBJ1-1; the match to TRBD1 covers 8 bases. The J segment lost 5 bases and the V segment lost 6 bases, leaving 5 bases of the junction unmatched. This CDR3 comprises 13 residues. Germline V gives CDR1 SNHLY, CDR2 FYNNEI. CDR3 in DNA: TGTGCCAGCAGCGGACAGGGTCGGACTGAAGCTTTCTTT. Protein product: CASSGQGRTEAFF.

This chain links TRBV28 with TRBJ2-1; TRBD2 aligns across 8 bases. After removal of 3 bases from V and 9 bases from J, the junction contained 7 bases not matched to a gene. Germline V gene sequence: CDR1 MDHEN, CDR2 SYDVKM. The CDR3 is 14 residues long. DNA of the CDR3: TGTGCCAGCAGTTTTAGCGGGAAGGGGACTGAGCAGTTCTTC. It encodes CASSFSGKGTEQFF.

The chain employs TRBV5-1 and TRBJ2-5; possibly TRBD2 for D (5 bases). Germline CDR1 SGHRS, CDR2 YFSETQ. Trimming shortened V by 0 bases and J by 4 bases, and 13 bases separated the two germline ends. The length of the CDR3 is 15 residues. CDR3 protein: CASSLEGLRGETQYF. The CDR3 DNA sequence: TGCGCCAGCAGCTTGGAGGGCCTTCGGGGAGAGACCCAGTACTTC. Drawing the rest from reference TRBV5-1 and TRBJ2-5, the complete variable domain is KAGVTQTPRYLIKTRGQQVTLSCSPISGHRSVSWYQQTPGQGLQFLFEYFSETQRNKGNFPGRFSGRQFSNSRSEMNVSTLELGDSALYLCASSLEGLRGETQYFGPGTRLLVL.

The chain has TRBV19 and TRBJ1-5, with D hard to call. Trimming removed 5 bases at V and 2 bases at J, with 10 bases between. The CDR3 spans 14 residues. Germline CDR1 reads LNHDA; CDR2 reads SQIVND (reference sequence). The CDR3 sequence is CASSPYLGNQPQHF. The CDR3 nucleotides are TGTGCCAGTAGTCCCTACCTTGGCAATCAGCCCCAGCATTTT.

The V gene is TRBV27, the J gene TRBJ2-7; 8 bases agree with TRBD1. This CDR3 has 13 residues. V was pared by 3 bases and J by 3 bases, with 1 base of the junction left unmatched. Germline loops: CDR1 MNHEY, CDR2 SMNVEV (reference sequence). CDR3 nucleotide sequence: TGTGCCAGCAGTTTCAGGGGGCTCTACGAGCAGTACTTC. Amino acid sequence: CASSFRGLYEQYF.

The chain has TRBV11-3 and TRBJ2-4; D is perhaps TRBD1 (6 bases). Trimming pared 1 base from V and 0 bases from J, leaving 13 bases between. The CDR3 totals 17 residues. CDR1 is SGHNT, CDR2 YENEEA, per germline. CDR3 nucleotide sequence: TGTGCCAGCAGCTTAGCGTTCAGGGGCTTAGCCAAAAACATTCAGTACTTC. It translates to CASSLAFRGLAKNIQYF.

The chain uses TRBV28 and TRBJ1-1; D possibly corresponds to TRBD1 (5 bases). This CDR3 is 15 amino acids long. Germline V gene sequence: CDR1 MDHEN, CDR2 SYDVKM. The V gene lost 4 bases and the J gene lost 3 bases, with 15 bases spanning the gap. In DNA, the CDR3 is TGTGCCAGCAGTTACGCCAGGGTGCGCTACACTGAAGCTTTCTTT. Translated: CASSYARVRYTEAFF.

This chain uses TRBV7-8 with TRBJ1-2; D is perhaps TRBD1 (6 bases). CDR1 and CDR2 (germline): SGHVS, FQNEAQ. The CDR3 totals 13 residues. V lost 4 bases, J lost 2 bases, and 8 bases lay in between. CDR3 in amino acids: CASSSGQNYGYTF. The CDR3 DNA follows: TGTGCCAGCAGCTCCGGACAGAACTATGGCTACACCTTC. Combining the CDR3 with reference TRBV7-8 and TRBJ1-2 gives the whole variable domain GAGVSQSPRYKVAKRGQDVALRCDPISGHVSLFWYQQALGQGPEFLTYFQNEAQLDKSGLPSDRFFAERPEGSVSTLKIQRTQQEDSAVYLCASSSGQNYGYTFGSGTRLTVV.

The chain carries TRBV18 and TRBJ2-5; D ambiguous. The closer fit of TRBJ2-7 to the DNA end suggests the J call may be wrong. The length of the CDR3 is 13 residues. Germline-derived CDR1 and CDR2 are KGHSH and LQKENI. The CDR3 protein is CASSPVGAYEQYF. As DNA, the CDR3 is TGTGCCAGCTCACCCGTTGGGGCCTACGAGCAGTACTTC.

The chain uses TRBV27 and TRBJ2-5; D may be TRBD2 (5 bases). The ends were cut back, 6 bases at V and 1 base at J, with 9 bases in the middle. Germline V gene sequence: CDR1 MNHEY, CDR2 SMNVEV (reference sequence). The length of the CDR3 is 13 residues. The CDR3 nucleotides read TGTGCCAGCAGAATGCGGGTCCAAGAGACCCAGTACTTC. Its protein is CASRMRVQETQYF.

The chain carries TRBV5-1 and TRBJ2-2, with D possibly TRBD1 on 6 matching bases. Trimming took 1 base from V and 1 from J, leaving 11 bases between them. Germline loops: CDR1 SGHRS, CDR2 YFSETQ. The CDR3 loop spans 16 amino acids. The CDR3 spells CASSLWQGQNTGELFF. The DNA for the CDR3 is TGCGCCAGCAGCTTGTGGCAGGGACAGAACACCGGGGAGCTGTTTTTT.

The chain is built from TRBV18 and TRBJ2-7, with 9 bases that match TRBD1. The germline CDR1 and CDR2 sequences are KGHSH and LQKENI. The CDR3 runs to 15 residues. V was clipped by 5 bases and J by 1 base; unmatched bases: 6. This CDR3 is CASSIRDRVSYEQYF. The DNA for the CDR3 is TGTGCCAGCTCAATTCGGGACAGGGTTTCCTACGAGCAGTACTTC.

This CDR3 is CASGTGMGGYTF. DNA for the CDR3: TGTGCCAGCGGGACAGGGATGGGTGGCTACACCTTC. The chain employs TRBV7-9 and TRBJ1-2; 9 bases are a match to TRBD1. This CDR3 has 12 amino acids. The trim removed 8 bases at V and 7 bases at J, leaving 5 bases unmatched. CDR1 is SEHNR, CDR2 FQNEAQ, per germline (reference sequence).

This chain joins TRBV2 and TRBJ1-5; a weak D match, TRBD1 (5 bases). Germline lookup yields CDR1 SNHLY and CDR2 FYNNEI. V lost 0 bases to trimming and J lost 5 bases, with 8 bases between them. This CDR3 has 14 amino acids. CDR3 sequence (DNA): TGTGCCAGCAGTGAAGCGACCAGGGATCAGCCCCAGCATTTT. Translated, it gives CASSEATRDQPQHF.

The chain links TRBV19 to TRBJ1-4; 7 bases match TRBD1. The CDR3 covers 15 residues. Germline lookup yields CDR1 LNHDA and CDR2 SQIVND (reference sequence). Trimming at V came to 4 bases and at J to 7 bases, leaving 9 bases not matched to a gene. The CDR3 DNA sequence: TGTGCCAGTAGTACGTTCGGCGGGACAGTTGAAAAACTGTTTTTT. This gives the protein CASSTFGGTVEKLFF.

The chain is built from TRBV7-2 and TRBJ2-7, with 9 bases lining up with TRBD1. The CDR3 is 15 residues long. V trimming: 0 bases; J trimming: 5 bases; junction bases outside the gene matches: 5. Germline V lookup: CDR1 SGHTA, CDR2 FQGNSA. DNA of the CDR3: TGTGCCAGCAGCTTAGCGCTAACAGGGGGCAACGAGCAGTACTTC. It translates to CASSLALTGGNEQYF. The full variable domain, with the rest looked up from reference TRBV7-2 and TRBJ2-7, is GAGVSQSPSNKVTEKGKDVELRCDPISGHTALYWYRQSLGQGLEFLIYFQGNSAPDKSGLPSDRFSAERTGGSVSTLTIQRTQQEDSAVYLCASSLALTGGNEQYFGPGTRLTVT.